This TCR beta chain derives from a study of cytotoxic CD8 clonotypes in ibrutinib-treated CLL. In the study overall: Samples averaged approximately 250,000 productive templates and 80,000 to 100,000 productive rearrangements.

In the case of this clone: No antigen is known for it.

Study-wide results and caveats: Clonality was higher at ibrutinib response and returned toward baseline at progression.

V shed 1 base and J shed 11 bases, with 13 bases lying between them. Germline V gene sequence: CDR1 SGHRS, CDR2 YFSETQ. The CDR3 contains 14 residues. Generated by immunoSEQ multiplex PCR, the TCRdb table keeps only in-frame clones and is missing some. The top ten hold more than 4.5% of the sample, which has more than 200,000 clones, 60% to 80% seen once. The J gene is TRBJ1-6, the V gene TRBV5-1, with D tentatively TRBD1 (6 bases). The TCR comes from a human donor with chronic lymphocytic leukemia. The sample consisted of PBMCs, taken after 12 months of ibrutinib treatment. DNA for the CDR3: TGCGCCAGCAGCTTGAACAGGGCGAGTGCACCCCTCCACTTT. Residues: CASSLNRASAPLHF. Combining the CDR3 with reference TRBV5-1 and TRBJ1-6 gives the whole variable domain KAGVTQTPRYLIKTRGQQVTLSCSPISGHRSVSWYQQTPGQGLQFLFEYFSETQRNKGNFPGRFSGRQFSNSRSEMNVSTLELGDSALYLCASSLNRASAPLHFGNGTRLTVT.